The rows below give T cell receptor beta chains drawn from one sample of a study of glioma-infiltrating T cells after dendritic cell vaccination. The method was immunoSEQ multiplex PCR; TCRdb's version includes in-frame clones alone and lacks a portion of them. The table has 100,000 or so clones, roughly 90% seen once. This sample comprised blood, obtained after dendritic cell vaccination. The source is a human donor with glioblastoma. CDR3s include the opening cysteine and the closing phenylalanine or tryptophan. Each record gives: CDR3 protein, CDR3 DNA, D gene, V gene, clone size, J gene. A D gene is named only where the DNA matches it firmly. Size is omitted from some rows. Given values are once, few, many or a class for expanded clones.

CDR3 protein: CAIGKDSGGGYTF
CDR3 DNA: TGTGCCATCGGGAAGGACAGCGGGGGAGGCTACACCTTC
D gene: -
V gene: TRBV10-3
clone size: -
J gene: TRBJ1-2

CDR3 protein: CASSDRESTNEKLFF
CDR3 DNA: TGTGCCAGCAGTGATAGGGAGTCAACTAATGAAAAACTGTTTTTT
D gene: -
V gene: TRBV6-1
clone size: -
J gene: TRBJ1-4

CDR3 protein: CASSLSRTGSTYNSPLHF
CDR3 DNA: TGTGCCAGTAGTCTCTCCAGGACAGGGAGCACCTATAATTCACCCCTCCACTTT
D gene: TRBD1
V gene: TRBV19
clone size: -
J gene: TRBJ1-6

CDR3 protein: CASRGGGDTGELFF
CDR3 DNA: TGTGCCAGCAGGGGTGGCGGGGACACCGGGGAGCTGTTTTTT
D gene: -
V gene: TRBV7-9
clone size: -
J gene: TRBJ2-2

CDR3 protein: CASSLEGAPSNTEAFF
CDR3 DNA: TGCGCCAGCAGCTTGGAGGGGGCCCCTTCGAACACTGAAGCTTTCTTT
D gene: TRBD1
V gene: TRBV5-1
clone size: -
J gene: TRBJ1-1

CDR3 protein: CASSMGLAGVIRNIQYF
CDR3 DNA: TGTGCCAGTAGTATGGGACTAGCGGGGGTGATTAGAAACATTCAGTACTTC
D gene: TRBD2
V gene: TRBV19
clone size: once
J gene: TRBJ2-4

CDR3 protein: CASSGGPIGSSYNEQFF
CDR3 DNA: TGCGCCAGCAGTGGAGGCCCTATCGGTAGCTCCTACAATGAGCAGTTCTTC
D gene: -
V gene: TRBV10-1
clone size: -
J gene: TRBJ2-1

CDR3 protein: CAISESTGGGASGYTF
CDR3 DNA: TGTGCCATCAGTGAGTCGACGGGGGGGGGCGCTTCTGGCTACACCTTC
D gene: -
V gene: TRBV10-3
clone size: -
J gene: TRBJ1-2

CDR3 protein: CASSLLGKGDTEAFF
CDR3 DNA: TGTGCCAGCAGCTTGCTTGGGAAGGGGGACACTGAAGCTTTCTTT
D gene: -
V gene: TRBV5-6
clone size: -
J gene: TRBJ1-1

CDR3 protein: CASSPHGQGSNQPQHF
CDR3 DNA: TGTGCCAGCAGCCCACATGGGCAGGGAAGCAATCAGCCCCAGCATTTT
D gene: -
V gene: TRBV4-2
clone size: -
J gene: TRBJ1-5

CDR3 protein: CASSQEGRSGNTIYF
CDR3 DNA: TGCGCCAGCAGCCAAGAGGGGCGGTCTGGAAACACCATATATTTT
D gene: -
V gene: TRBV4-1
clone size: -
J gene: TRBJ1-3

CDR3 protein: CASSQDRVSFSEQYF
CDR3 DNA: TGTGCCAGCAGCCAAGATAGAGTGAGCTTTTCCGAGCAGTACTTC
D gene: -
V gene: TRBV14
clone size: -
J gene: TRBJ2-7

CDR3 protein: CASSPGGSVFEKLFF
CDR3 DNA: TGTGCCAGCAGCCCAGGGGGCAGTGTTTTTGAAAAACTGTTTTTT
D gene: TRBD1
V gene: TRBV9
clone size: few
J gene: TRBJ1-4

CDR3 protein: CASSLMGGSSYEQYF
CDR3 DNA: TGTGCCAGCAGCTTAATGGGTGGGAGCTCCTACGAGCAGTACTTC
D gene: -
V gene: TRBV7-3
clone size: -
J gene: TRBJ2-7

CDR3 protein: CASSETTGVGEQFF
CDR3 DNA: TGTGCCAGCAGCGAGACCACAGGGGTAGGTGAGCAGTTCTTC
D gene: TRBD1
V gene: TRBV6-4
clone size: -
J gene: TRBJ2-1

CDR3 protein: CASSPGTGSGYTF
CDR3 DNA: TGTGCCAGCAGCCCAGGGACAGGCAGTGGCTACACCTTC
D gene: TRBD1
V gene: TRBV5-6
clone size: -
J gene: TRBJ1-2

CDR3 protein: CASSFLTSGGRNTGELFF
CDR3 DNA: TGCGCCAGCAGCTTTCTGACTAGCGGGGGGCGGAACACCGGGGAGCTGTTTTTT
D gene: TRBD2
V gene: TRBV5-1
clone size: -
J gene: TRBJ2-2

CDR3 protein: CAISDPGGETQYF
CDR3 DNA: TGTGCCATCAGTGACCCAGGGGGGGAGACCCAGTACTTC
D gene: -
V gene: TRBV10-3
clone size: -
J gene: TRBJ2-5

CDR3 protein: CASSPGQSGYEQYF
CDR3 DNA: TGCGCCAGCAGCCCGGGACAGTCCGGCTACGAGCAGTACTTC
D gene: TRBD1
V gene: TRBV5-1
clone size: -
J gene: TRBJ2-7

CDR3 protein: CASSIGRGYEQYF
CDR3 DNA: TGTGCCAGTAGTATAGGCAGGGGGTACGAGCAGTACTTC
D gene: TRBD1
V gene: TRBV19
clone size: -
J gene: TRBJ2-7

CDR3 protein: CASSSSSGMYEQYF
CDR3 DNA: TGTGCCAGCAGTAGCTCTAGCGGGATGTACGAGCAGTACTTC
D gene: TRBD2
V gene: TRBV6-5
clone size: once
J gene: TRBJ2-7

CDR3 protein: CASSEGGQPQHF
CDR3 DNA: TGTGCCAGCAGTGAAGGCGGTCAGCCCCAGCATTTT
D gene: -
V gene: TRBV25-1
clone size: -
J gene: TRBJ1-5

CDR3 protein: CASSPGLAAYEQYF
CDR3 DNA: TGTGCCAGCAGCCCGGGACTAGCAGCCTACGAGCAGTACTTC
D gene: TRBD2
V gene: TRBV5-4
clone size: -
J gene: TRBJ2-7

CDR3 protein: CATSREAENTEAFF
CDR3 DNA: TGTGCCACCAGCAGAGAAGCGGAGAACACTGAAGCTTTCTTT
D gene: -
V gene: TRBV15
clone size: -
J gene: TRBJ1-1